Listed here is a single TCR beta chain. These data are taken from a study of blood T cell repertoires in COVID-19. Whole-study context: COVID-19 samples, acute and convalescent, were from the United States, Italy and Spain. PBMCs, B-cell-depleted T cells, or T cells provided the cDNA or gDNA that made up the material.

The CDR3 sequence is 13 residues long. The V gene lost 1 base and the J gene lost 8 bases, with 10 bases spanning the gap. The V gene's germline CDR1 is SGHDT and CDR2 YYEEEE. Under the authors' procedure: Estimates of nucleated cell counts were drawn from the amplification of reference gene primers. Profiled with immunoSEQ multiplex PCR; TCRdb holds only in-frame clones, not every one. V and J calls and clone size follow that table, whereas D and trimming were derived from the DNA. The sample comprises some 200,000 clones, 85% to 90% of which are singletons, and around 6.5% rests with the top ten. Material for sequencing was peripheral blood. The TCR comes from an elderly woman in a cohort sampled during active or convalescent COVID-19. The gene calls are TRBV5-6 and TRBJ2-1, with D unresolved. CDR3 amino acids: CASSLWYRDEQFF. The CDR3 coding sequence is TGTGCCAGCAGCTTGTGGTATAGAGATGAGCAGTTCTTC.